The sequence of this T cell receptor (beta chain) was determined in a study of T cells after yellow fever vaccination. Findings and limits, study-wide: Primary-vaccination clones mostly resurfaced post-booster (nearly 97% CD4, 85% to 90% CD8).

TCRdb redid the calling of the 5' RACE reads with MiXCR, one entry per CDR3 protein. The top ten hold approximately 0.88% of the sample, which has roughly 11,000 distinct CDR3 sequences, about 5.8% seen once. The CDR3 extends over 14 amino acids. CDR1 LGHNT and CDR2 FRNRAP come from the germline V gene. The V gene lost 9 bases and the J gene lost 2 bases, with 15 bases spanning the gap. Ten or more counts support this clonotype. This chain uses TRBV12-5 with TRBJ2-3, with D maybe TRBD2 (6 bases). This specimen was PBMCs, either bulk or a sorted T-cell subset (CD4+, CD8+, memory, or dextramer-sorted; not recorded which), taken on the day of the yellow fever booster vaccination. This clonotype originated in a man aged 25 to 45 who received the YFV17D yellow fever vaccine. CDR3 region: CASASEGDTDTQYF. The CDR3 nucleotides read TGTGCTAGCGCATCGGAGGGAGACACAGATACGCAGTATTTT.